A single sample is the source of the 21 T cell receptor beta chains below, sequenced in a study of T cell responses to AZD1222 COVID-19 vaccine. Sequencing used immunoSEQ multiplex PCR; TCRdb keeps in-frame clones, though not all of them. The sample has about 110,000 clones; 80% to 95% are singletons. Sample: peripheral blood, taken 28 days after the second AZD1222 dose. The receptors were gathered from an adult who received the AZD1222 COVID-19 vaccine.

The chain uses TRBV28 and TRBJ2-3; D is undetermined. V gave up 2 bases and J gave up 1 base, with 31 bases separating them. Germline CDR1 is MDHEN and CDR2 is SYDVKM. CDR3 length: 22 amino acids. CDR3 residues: CASSLPSPSHKGSFAGTDTQYF. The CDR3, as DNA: TGTGCCAGCAGTTTACCTTCACCCTCTCACAAAGGGTCTTTTGCTGGCACAGATACGCAGTATTTT. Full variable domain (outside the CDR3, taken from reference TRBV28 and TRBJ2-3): DVKVTQSSRYLVKRTGEKVFLECVQDMDHENMFWYRQDPGLGLRLIYFSYDVKMKEKGDIPEGYSVSREKKERFSLILESASTNQTSMYLCASSLPSPSHKGSFAGTDTQYFGPGTRLTVL.

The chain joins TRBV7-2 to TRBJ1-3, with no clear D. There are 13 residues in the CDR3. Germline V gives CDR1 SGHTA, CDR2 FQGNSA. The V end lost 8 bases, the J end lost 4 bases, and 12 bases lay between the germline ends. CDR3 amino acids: CASREGVGNTIYF. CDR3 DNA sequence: TGTGCCAGCCGGGAGGGAGTCGGAAACACCATATATTTT. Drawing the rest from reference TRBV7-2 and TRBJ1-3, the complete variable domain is GAGVSQSPSNKVTEKGKDVELRCDPISGHTALYWYRQSLGQGLEFLIYFQGNSAPDKSGLPSDRFSAERTGGSVSTLTIQRTQQEDSAVYLCASREGVGNTIYFGEGSWLTVV.

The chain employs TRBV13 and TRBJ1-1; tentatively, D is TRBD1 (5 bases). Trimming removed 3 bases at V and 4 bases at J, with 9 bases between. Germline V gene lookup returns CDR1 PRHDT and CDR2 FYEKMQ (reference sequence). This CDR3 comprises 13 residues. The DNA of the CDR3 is TGTGCCAGCAGCTTTTTTAGGGGCACTGAAGCTTTCTTT. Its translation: CASSFFRGTEAFF.

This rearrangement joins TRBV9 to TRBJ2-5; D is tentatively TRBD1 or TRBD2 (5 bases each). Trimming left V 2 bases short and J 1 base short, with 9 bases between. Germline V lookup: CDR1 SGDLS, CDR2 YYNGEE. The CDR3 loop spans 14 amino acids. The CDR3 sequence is CASSVGPSQETQYF. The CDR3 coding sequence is TGTGCCAGCAGCGTGGGACCCAGCCAAGAGACCCAGTACTTC.

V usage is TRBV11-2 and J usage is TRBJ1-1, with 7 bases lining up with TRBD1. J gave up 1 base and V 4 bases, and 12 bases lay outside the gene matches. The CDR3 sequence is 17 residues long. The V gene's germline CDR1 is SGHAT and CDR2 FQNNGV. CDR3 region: CASSSGQPTQKNTEAFF. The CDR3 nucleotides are TGTGCCAGCAGCTCGGGACAGCCCACGCAAAAGAACACTGAAGCTTTCTTT.

CDR3 DNA sequence: TGCGCCAGCAGCTTGGGTGGGACAGGGGGCCAGTACGAGCAGTACTTC. It codes for CASSLGGTGGQYEQYF. The chain combines TRBV5-1 with TRBJ2-7; 12 nucleotides agree with TRBD1. The CDR3 is 16 amino acids. V was clipped by 0 bases and J by 4 bases; unmatched bases: 5. The germline gives CDR1 SGHRS, CDR2 YFSETQ. The entire variable domain, with the rest obtained from reference TRBV5-1 and TRBJ2-7, is as follows: KAGVTQTPRYLIKTRGQQVTLSCSPISGHRSVSWYQQTPGQGLQFLFEYFSETQRNKGNFPGRFSGRQFSNSRSEMNVSTLELGDSALYLCASSLGGTGGQYEQYFGPGTRLTVT.

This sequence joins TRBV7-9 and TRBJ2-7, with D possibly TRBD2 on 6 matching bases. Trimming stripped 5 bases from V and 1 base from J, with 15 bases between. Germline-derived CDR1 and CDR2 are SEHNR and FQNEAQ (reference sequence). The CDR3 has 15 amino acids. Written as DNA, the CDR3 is TGTGCCAGCAGCCTCACGCGGGGCAAGTCCTACGAGCAGTACTTC. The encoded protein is CASSLTRGKSYEQYF.

CDR3: CASRSSGANVLTF. CDR3 DNA sequence: TGTGCCAGTCGTTCCTCTGGGGCCAACGTCCTGACTTTC. The chain is built from TRBV19 and TRBJ2-6; D not certain. V dropped 8 bases and J dropped 0 bases, with 5 bases sitting between them. Germline CDR1 and CDR2: LNHDA and SQIVND (reference sequence). This CDR3 is built from 13 residues.

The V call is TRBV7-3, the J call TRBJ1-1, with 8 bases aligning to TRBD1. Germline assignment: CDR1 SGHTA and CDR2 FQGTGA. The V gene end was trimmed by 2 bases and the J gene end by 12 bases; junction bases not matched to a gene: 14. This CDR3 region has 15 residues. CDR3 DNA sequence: TGTGCCAGCAGCTTACCCTCCGGGACAGGAAAGCTAACTTTCTTT. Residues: CASSLPSGTGKLTFF.

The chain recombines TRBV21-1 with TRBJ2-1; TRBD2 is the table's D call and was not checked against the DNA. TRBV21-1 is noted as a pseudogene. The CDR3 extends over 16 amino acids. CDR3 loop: CASSKGGTSVGNEQFF. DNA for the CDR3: TGTGCCAGCAGCAAAGGAGGAACTAGCGTTGGGAATGAGCAGTTCTTC.

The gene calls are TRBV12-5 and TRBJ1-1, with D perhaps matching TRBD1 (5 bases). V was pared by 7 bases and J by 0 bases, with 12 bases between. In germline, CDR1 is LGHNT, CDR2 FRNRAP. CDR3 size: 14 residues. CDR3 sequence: CASEPQALNTEAFF. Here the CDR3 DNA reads TGTGCTAGTGAACCACAGGCCTTGAACACTGAAGCTTTCTTT.

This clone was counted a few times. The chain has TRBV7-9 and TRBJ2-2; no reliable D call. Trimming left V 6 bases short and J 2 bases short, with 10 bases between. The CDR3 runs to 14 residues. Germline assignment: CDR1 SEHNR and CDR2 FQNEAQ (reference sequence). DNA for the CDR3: TGTGCCAGCAGGTCCAGGACCAACACCGGGGAGCTGTTTTTT. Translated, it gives CASRSRTNTGELFF.

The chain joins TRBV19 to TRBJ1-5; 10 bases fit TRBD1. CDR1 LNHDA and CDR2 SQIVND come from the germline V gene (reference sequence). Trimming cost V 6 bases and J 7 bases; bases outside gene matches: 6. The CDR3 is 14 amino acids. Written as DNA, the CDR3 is TGTGCCAGTAGCTGGACAGGGGGTCAGCAGCCCCAGCATTTT. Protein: CASSWTGGQQPQHF.

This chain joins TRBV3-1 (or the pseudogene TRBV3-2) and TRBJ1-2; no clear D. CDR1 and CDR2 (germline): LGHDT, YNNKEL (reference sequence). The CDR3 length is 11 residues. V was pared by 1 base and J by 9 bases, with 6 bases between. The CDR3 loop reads CASSQVHSYTF. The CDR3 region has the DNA TGTGCCAGCAGCCAAGTCCATAGCTACACCTTC.

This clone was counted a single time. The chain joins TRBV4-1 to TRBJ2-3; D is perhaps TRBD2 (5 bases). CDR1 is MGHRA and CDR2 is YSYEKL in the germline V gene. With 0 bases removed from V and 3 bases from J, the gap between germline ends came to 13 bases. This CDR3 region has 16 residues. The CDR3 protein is CASSQEGALGTDTQYF. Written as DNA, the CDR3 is TGCGCCAGCAGCCAAGAAGGAGCACTAGGGACAGATACGCAGTATTTT.

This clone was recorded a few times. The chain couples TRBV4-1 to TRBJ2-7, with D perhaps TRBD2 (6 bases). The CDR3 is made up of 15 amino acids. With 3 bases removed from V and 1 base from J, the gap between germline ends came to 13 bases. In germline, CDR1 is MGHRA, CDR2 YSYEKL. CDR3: CASSQEGTWSYEQYF. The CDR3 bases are TGCGCCAGCAGCCAGGAAGGGACTTGGTCCTACGAGCAGTACTTC.

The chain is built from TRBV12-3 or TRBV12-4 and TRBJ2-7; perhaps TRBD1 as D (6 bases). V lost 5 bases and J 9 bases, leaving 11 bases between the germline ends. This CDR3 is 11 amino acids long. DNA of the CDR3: TGTGCCAGCAGTCCACAGGGCGTGCAGTACTTC. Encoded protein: CASSPQGVQYF.

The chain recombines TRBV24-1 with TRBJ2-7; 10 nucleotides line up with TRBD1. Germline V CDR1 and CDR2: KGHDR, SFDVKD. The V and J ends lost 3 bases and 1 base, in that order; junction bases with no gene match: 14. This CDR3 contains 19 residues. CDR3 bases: TGTGCCACCAGTGATGAAAGTCCTGTCGGGACAGGGGAGTCCTACGAGCAGTACTTC. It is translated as CATSDESPVGTGESYEQYF.

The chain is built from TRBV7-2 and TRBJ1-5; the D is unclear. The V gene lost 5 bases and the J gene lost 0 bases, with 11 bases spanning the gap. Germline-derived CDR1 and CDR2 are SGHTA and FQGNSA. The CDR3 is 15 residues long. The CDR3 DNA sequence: TGTGCCAGCAGCGATGGACTGGATAGCAATCAGCCCCAGCATTTT. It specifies CASSDGLDSNQPQHF.

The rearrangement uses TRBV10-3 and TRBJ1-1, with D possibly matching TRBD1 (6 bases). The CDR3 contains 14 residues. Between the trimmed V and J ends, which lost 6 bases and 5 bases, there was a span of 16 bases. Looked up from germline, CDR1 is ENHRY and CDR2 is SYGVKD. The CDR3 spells CAIRETGDGTEAFF. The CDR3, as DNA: TGTGCCATCAGGGAGACAGGTGATGGAACTGAAGCTTTCTTT.

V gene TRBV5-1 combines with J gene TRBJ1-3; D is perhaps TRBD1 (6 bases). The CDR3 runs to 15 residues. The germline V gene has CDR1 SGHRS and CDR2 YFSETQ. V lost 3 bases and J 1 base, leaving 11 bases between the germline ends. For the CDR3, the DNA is TGCGCCAGCAGCTCAACAGGGAGGTCTGGAAACACCATATATTTT. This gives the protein CASSSTGRSGNTIYF. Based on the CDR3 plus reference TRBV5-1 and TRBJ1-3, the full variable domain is KAGVTQTPRYLIKTRGQQVTLSCSPISGHRSVSWYQQTPGQGLQFLFEYFSETQRNKGNFPGRFSGRQFSNSRSEMNVSTLELGDSALYLCASSSTGRSGNTIYFGEGSWLTVV.